This T cell receptor (beta chain) derives from a study of blood T cell repertoires in COVID-19. Overall study context: T cells, B-cell-depleted T cells, or PBMCs provided the cDNA or gDNA that served as material.

Germline assignment: CDR1 LNHDA and CDR2 SQIVND (reference sequence). V was shortened by 0 bases and J by 3 bases, with 8 bases between the two germline ends. This CDR3 comprises 14 residues. Profiling relied on immunoSEQ multiplex PCR, and the TCRdb table lists in-frame clones only, not all of them. Of about 86,000 clones in the sample, about 89% were seen once. The material sequenced was PBMCs or T cells enriched from blood (not recorded which). The TCR comes from a woman aged 50 to 60 with acute COVID-19. V is TRBV19 and J is TRBJ1-1; the D is unclear. The CDR3 DNA follows: TGTGCCAGTAGTATAGATGTGTCGGACACTGAAGCTTTCTTT. It encodes CASSIDVSDTEAFF. The complete variable domain, with remaining parts taken from reference TRBV19 and TRBJ1-1, reads DGGITQSPKYLFRKEGQNVTLSCEQNLNHDAMYWYRQDPGQGLRLIYYSQIVNDFQKGDIAEGYSVSREKKESFPLTVTSAQKNPTAFYLCASSIDVSDTEAFFGQGTRLTVV.